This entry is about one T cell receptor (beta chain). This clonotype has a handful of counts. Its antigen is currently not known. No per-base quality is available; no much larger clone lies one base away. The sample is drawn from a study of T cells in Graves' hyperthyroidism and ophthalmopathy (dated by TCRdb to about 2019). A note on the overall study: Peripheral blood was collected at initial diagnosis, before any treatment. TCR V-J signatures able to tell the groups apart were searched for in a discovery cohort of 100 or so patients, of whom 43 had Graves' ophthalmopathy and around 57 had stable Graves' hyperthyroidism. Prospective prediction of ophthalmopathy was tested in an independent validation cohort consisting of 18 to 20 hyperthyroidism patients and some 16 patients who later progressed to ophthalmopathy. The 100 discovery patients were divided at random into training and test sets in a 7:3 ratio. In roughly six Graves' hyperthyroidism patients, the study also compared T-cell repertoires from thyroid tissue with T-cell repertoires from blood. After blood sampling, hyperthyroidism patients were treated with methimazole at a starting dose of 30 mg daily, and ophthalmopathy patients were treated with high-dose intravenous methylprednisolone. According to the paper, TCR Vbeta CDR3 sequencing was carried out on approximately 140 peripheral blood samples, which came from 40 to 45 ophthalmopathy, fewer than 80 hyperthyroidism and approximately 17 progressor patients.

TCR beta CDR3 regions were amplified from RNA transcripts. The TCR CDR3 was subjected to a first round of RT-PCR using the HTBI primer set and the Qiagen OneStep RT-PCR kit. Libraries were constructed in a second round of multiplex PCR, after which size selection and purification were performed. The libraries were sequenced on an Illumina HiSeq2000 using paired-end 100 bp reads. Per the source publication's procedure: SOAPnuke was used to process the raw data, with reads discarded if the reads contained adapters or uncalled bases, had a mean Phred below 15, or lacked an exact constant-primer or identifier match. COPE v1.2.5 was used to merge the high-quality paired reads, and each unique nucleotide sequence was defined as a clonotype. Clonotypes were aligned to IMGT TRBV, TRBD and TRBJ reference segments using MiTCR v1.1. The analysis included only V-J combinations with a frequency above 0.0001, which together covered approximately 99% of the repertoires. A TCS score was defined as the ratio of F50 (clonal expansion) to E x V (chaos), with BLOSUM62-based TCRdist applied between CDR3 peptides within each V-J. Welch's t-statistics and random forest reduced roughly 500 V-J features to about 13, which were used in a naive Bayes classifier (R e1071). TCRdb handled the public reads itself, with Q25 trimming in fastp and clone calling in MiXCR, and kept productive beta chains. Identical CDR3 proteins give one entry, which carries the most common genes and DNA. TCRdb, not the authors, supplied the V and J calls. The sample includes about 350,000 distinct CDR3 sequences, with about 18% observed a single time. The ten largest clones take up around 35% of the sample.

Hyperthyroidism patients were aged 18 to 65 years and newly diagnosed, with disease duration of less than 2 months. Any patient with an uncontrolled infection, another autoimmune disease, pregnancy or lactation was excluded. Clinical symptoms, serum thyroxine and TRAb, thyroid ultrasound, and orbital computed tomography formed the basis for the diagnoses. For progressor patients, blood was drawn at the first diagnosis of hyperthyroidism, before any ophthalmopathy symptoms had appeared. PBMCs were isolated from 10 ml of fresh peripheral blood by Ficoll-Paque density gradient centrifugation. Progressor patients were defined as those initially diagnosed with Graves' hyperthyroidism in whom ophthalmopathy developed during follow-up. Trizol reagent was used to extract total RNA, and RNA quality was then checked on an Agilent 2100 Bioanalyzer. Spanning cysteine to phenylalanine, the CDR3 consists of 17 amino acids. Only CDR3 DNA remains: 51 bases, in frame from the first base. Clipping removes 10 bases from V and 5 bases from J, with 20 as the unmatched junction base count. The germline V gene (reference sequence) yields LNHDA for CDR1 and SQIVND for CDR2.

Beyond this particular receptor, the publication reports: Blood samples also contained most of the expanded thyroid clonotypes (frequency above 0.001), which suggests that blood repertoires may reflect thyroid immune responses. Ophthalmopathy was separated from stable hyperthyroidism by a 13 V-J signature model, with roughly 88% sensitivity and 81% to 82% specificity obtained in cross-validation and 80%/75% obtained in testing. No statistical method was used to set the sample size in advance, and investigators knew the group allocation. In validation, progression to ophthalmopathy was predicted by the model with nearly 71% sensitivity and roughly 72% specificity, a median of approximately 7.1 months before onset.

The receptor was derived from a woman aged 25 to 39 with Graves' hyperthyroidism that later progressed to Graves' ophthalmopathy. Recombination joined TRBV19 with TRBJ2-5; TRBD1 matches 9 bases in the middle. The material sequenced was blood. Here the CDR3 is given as CANSSRMDYRGRETQYF. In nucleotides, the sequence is TGTGCCAATAGCTCTCGGATGGATTACAGGGGGCGGGAGACCCAGTACTTC.